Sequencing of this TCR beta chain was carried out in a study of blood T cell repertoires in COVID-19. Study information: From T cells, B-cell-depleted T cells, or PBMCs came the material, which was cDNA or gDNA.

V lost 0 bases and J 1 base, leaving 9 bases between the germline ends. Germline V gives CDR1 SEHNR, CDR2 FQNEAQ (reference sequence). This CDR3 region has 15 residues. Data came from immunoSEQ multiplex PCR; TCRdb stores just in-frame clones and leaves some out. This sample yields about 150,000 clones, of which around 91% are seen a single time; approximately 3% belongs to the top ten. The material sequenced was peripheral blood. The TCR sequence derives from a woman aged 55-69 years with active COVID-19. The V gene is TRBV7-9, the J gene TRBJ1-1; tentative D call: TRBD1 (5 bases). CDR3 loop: CASSLARQGNTEAFF. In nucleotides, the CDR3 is TGTGCCAGCAGCTTAGCTAGGCAGGGGAACACTGAAGCTTTCTTT.